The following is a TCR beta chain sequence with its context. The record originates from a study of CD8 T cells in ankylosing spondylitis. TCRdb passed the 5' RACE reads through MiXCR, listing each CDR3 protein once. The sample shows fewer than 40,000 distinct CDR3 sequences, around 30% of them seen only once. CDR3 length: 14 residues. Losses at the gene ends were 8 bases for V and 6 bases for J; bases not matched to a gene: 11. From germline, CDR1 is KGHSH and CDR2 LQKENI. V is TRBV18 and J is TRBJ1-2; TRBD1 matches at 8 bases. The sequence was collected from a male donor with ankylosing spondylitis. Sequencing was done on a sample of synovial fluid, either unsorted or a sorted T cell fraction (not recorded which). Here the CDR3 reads CASLGPGQVDGYTF. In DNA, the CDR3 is TGTGCCAGCCTAGGACCGGGACAGGTTGATGGCTACACCTTC.